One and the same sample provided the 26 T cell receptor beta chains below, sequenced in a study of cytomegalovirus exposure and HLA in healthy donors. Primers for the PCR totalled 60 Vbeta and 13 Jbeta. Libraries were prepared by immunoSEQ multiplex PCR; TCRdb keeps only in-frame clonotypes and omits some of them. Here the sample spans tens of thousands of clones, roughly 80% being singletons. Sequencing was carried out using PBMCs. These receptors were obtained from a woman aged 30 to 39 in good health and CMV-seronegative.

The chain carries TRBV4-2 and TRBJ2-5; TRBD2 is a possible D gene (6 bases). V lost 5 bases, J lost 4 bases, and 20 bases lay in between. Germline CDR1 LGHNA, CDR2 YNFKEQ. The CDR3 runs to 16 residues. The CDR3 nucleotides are TGTGCCAGCAGCAAATCACCTAGCGAGCGGTTAGAGACCCAGTACTTC. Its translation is CASSKSPSERLETQYF.

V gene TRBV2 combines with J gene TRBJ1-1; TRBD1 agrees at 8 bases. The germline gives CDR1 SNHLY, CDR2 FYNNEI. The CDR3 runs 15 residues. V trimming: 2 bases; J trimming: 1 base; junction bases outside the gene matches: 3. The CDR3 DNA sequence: TGTGCCAGCAGTGAACAGGGGGCCCCGAACACTGAAGCTTTCTTT. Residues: CASSEQGAPNTEAFF.

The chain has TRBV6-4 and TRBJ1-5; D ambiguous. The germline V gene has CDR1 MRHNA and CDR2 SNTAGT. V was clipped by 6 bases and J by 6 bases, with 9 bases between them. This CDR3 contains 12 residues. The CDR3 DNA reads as TGTGCCAGCAGAGAACAGAGTCAGCCCCAGCATTTT. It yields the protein CASREQSQPQHF.

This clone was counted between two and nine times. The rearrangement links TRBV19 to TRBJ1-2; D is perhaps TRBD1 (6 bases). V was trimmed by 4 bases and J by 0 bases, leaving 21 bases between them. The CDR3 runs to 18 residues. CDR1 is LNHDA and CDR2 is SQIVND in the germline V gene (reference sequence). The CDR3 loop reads CASSTPLGTGTSNYGYTF. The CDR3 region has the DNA TGTGCCAGTAGTACACCCCTGGGCACCGGGACATCTAACTATGGCTACACCTTC.

The CDR3 DNA reads TGTGCCAGCAGCCCAGACTACGAGCAGTACTTC. Translation gives CASSPDYEQYF. The chain links TRBV28 to TRBJ2-7; the D is unclear. Deletions cut 6 bases from V and 3 bases from J, with 6 bases between. CDR3 length: 11 amino acids. Germline CDR1 is MDHEN and CDR2 is SYDVKM.

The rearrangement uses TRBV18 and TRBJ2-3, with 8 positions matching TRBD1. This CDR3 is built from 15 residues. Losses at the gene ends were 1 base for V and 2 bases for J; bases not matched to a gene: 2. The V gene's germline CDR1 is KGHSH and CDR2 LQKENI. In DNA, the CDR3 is TGTGCCAGCTCACCACGACAGGGGTACACAGATACGCAGTATTTT. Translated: CASSPRQGYTDTQYF.

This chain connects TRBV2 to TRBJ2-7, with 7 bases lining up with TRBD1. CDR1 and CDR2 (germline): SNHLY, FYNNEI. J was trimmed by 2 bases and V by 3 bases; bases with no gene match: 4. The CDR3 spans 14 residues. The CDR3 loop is CASSDQTGPYEQYF. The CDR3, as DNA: TGTGCCAGCAGTGACCAGACAGGGCCCTACGAGCAGTACTTC.

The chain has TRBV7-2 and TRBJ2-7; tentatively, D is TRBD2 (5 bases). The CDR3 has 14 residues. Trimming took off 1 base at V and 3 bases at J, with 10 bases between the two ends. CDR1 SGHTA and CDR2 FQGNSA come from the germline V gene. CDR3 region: CASSLGPSNYEQYF. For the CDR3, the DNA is TGTGCCAGCAGCTTAGGGCCTAGCAACTACGAGCAGTACTTC.

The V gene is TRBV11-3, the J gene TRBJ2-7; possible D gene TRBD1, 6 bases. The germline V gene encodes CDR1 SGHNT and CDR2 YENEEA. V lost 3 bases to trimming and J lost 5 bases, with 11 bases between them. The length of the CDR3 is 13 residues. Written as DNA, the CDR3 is TGTGCCAGCAGCTTTCAACAGGGAGACGAGCAGTACTTC. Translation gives CASSFQQGDEQYF.

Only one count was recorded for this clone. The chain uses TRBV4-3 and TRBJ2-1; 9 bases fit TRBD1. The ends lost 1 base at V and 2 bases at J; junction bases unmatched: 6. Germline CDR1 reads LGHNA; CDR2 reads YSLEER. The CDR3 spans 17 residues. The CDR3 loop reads CASSQAPGDRAYNEQFF. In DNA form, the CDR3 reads TGCGCCAGCAGCCAAGCTCCCGGGGACAGGGCCTACAATGAGCAGTTCTTC.

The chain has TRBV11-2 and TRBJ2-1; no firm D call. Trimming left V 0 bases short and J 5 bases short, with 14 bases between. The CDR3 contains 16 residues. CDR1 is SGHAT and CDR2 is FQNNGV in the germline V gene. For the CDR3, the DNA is TGTGCCAGCAGCTTAGACCCCGGGTTCCCCGACAATGAGCAGTTCTTC. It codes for CASSLDPGFPDNEQFF.

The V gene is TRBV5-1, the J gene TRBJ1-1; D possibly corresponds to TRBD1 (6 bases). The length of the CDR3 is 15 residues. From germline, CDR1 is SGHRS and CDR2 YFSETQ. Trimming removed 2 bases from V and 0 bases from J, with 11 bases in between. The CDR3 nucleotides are TGCGCCAGCAGCTTAACTACAGGGTTGAACACTGAAGCTTTCTTT. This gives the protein CASSLTTGLNTEAFF.

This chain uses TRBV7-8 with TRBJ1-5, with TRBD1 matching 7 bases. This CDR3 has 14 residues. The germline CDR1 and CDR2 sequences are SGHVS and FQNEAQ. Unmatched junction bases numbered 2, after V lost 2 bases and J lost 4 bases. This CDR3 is CASSLCRGNQPQHF. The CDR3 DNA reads TGTGCCAGCAGCTTATGCAGGGGGAATCAGCCCCAGCATTTT.

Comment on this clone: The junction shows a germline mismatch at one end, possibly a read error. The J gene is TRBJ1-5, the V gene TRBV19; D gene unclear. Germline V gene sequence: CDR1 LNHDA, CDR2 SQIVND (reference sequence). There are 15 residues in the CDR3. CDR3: CASSVDLPSNQLQHF. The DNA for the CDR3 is TGTGCCAGTAGTGTGGACTTACCTAGCAATCAGCTCCAGCATTTT.

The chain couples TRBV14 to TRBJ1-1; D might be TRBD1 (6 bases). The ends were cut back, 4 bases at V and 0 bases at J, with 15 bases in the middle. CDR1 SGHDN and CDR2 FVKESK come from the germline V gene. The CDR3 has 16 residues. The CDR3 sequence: CASSLGARALNTEAFF. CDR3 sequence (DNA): TGTGCCAGCAGCCTGGGGGCGAGGGCCTTGAACACTGAAGCTTTCTTT.

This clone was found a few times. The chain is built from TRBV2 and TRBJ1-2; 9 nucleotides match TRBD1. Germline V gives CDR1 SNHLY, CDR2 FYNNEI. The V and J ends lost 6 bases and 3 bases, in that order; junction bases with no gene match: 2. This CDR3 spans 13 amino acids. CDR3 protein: CASRDRGDYGYTF. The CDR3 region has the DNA TGTGCCAGCAGGGACAGGGGAGACTATGGCTACACCTTC.

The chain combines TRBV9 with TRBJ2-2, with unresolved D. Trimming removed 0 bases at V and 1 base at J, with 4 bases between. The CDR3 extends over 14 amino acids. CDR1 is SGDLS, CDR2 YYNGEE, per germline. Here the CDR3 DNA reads TGTGCCAGCAGCGTAGCTTGGAACACCGGGGAGCTGTTTTTT. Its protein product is CASSVAWNTGELFF.

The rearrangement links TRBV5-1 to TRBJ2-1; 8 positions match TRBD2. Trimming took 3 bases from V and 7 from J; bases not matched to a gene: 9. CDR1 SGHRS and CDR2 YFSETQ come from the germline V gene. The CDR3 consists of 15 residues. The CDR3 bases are TGCGCCAGCAGCTCCACGGGGGGGCTAGGGAATGAGCAGTTCTTC. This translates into CASSSTGGLGNEQFF. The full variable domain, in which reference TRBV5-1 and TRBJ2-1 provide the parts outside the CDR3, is KAGVTQTPRYLIKTRGQQVTLSCSPISGHRSVSWYQQTPGQGLQFLFEYFSETQRNKGNFPGRFSGRQFSNSRSEMNVSTLELGDSALYLCASSSTGGLGNEQFFGPGTRLTVL.

This CDR3 reads CASSIKGAGANVLTF. CDR3 sequence (DNA): TGTGCCAGCAGCATCAAGGGGGCTGGGGCCAACGTCCTGACTTTC. This chain links TRBV28 with TRBJ2-6; the D gene is possibly TRBD1 (6 bases). The V end was cut by 6 bases, the J end by 2 bases, with 11 bases between. CDR1 MDHEN and CDR2 SYDVKM come from the germline V gene. This CDR3 has 15 amino acids.

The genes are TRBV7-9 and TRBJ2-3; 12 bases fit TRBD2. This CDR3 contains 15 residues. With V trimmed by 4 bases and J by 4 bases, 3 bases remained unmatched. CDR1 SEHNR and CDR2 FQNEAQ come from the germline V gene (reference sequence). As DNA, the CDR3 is TGTGCCAGCAGCTACTCTAGCGGGGGGGCAGATACGCAGTATTTT. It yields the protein CASSYSSGGADTQYF.

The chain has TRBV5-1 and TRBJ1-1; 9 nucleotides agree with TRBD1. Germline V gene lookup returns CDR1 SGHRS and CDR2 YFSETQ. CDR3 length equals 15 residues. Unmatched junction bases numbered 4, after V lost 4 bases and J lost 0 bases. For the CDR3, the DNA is TGCGCCAGCAGCGGTGGGACAGGGATGAACACTGAAGCTTTCTTT. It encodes CASSGGTGMNTEAFF.

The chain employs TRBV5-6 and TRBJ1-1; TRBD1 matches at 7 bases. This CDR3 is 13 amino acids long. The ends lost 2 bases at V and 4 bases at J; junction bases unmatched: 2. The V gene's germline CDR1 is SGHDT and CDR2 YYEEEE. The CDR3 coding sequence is TGTGCCAGCAGCTTCAACAGGGGCACTGAAGCTTTCTTT. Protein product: CASSFNRGTEAFF. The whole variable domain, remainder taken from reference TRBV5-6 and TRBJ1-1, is DAGVTQSPTHLIKTRGQQVTLRCSPKSGHDTVSWYQQALGQGPQFIFQYYEEEERQRGNFPDRFSGHQFPNYSSELNVNALLLGDSALYLCASSFNRGTEAFFGQGTRLTVV.

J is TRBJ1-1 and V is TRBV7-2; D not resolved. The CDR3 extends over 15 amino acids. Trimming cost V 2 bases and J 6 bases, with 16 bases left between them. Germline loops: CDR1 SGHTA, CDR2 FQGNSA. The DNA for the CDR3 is TGTGCCAGCAGCTTATTAACCGGTGGTAAAGCTGAAGCTTTCTTT. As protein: CASSLLTGGKAEAFF.

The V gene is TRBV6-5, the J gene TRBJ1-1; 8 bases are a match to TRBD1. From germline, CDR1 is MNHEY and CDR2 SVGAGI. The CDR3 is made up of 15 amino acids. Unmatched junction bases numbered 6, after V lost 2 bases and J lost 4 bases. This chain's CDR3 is CASSYPGQETTEAFF. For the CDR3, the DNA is TGTGCCAGCAGTTACCCGGGACAGGAAACCACTGAAGCTTTCTTT.

CDR3 loop: CASSLRAGWSYNEQFF. Written as DNA, the CDR3 is TGTGCCAGCAGCTTAAGGGCAGGGTGGTCCTACAATGAGCAGTTCTTC. The V gene is TRBV11-2, the J gene TRBJ2-1, with D possibly being TRBD1 (5 bases). The V gene lost 2 bases and the J gene lost 1 base, with 12 bases spanning the gap. This CDR3 is 16 amino acids long. The germline gives CDR1 SGHAT, CDR2 FQNNGV.

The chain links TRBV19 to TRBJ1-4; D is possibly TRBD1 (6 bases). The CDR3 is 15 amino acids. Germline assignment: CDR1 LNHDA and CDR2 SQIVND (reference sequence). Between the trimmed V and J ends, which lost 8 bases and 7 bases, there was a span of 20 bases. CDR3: CASGPGARGGEKLFF. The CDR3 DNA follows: TGTGCCAGTGGTCCCGGGGCCCGAGGGGGTGAAAAACTGTTTTTT.